This T cell receptor (beta chain) comes out of a study of blood T cell repertoires in COVID-19. Background on the study: Sites in the United States, Italy and Spain provided acute and convalescent COVID-19 samples. T cells, B-cell-depleted T cells, or PBMCs provided the cDNA or gDNA that served as material.

The V and J ends lost 4 bases and 5 bases, in that order; junction bases with no gene match: 8. CDR3 length: 14 residues. Germline-derived CDR1 and CDR2 are SGHTS and YDEGEE. In the original processing: Estimation of nucleated cell counts relied on the amplification of reference gene primers. Sequencing was performed with immunoSEQ multiplex PCR; in TCRdb, only in-frame clones are kept and a portion is missing. That table is the source of V, J and clone size, and D and trimming were worked out from the DNA. The sample shows 150,000 or so clones, approximately 84% of them seen only once. This sequence was found in a middle-aged man who had recovered from COVID-19. The genes are TRBV5-8 and TRBJ1-1; 7 bases fit TRBD1. The sequenced material came from peripheral blood. The CDR3 loop reads CASSPGTVGTEAFF. The DNA of the CDR3 is TGTGCCAGCAGCCCAGGGACAGTCGGGACTGAAGCTTTCTTT.